This T cell receptor (beta chain) was sequenced in a study of T cells in Graves' hyperthyroidism and ophthalmopathy. RNA transcripts yielded amplified TCR beta CDR3 regions. The study used the HTBI primer set for a first-round RT-PCR of the TCR CDR3. Each CDR3 protein is one row after TCRdb ran MiXCR on the multiplex PCR reads. The sample records 300,000 to 450,000 distinct CDR3 sequences, roughly 13% being singletons. Patients showing uncontrolled infection, other autoimmune disease, pregnancy or lactation were ineligible. This clonotype occurred many times. The CDR3 is 15 amino acids. V shed 8 bases, J shed 4 bases, and the junction held 11 bases outside the gene matches. Germline V gene sequence: CDR1 SGHTA, CDR2 FQGTGA.

This clonotype was sampled from a man aged 25-40 years with Graves' hyperthyroidism that later progressed to Graves' ophthalmopathy. What was sequenced was blood. The gene calls are TRBV7-3 and TRBJ2-1; 7 bases match TRBD2. CDR3 residues: CASGKAGRNYNEQFF. In DNA, the CDR3 is TGTGCCAGCGGAAAAGCGGGGCGGAATTACAATGAGCAGTTCTTC. Looking up the rest from reference TRBV7-3 and TRBJ2-1 gives the full variable domain: GAGVSQTPSNKVTEKGKYVELRCDPISGHTALYWYRQSLGQGPEFLIYFQGTGAADDSGLPNDRFFAVRPEGSVSTLKIQRTERGDSAVYLCASGKAGRNYNEQFFGPGTRLTVL.